This T cell receptor (beta chain) was captured in a study of technical replicates of blood from several donors. Data came from immunoSEQ multiplex PCR; TCRdb stores just in-frame clones and leaves some out. Here the sample spans 91,000 or so clones, nearly 97% being singletons. J lost 6 bases, V lost 8 bases, and 10 bases had no gene match. This CDR3 has 13 amino acids. Germline assignment: CDR1 MNHEY and CDR2 SMNVEV (reference sequence). This sequence was found in a human donor in good health. The material sequenced was T cells isolated from PBMCs. The rearrangement uses TRBV27 and TRBJ2-7; TRBD1 matches at 7 bases. The CDR3 loop is CASYPTRQGEQYF. The CDR3, as DNA: TGTGCCAGCTACCCCACACGACAGGGCGAGCAGTACTTC.